This is a list of T cell receptor beta chains from one sample in a study of blood T cells in healthy people across ages. MiXCR was run by TCRdb on the 5' RACE reads, yielding one entry per CDR3 protein. The sample shows about 380,000 distinct CDR3 sequences, 50% to 60% of them seen only once. Material: blood. The receptors were gathered from a man aged 55 to 70 in good health. The CDR3 runs from the conserved cysteine through the conserved F or W. A D gene is named only where the DNA matches it firmly. Clone size is not always given. Where it is, it says once, few, many or a class for expanded clones.

.,.,TRBV18,TRBJ2-7,TGTGCCAGCTCCGATGGCCAGGGAAGTCACTACGAGCAGTACTTC,CASSDGQGSHYEQYF
.,TRBD1,TRBV12-3/TRBV12-4,TRBJ2-3,TGTGCCAGCAGCCGACGGTCAGGGGGCGCAGATACGCAGTATTTT,CASSRRSGGADTQYF
.,.,TRBV6-5,TRBJ1-2,TGTGCCAGCGTCCCCGAGGGCAGGGACTATGGCTACACCTTC,CASVPEGRDYGYTF
.,TRBD1,TRBV7-9,TRBJ2-6,TGTGCCAGCAGCTACCGGGACAGGGTCTCTGGGACCAACGTCCTGACTTTC,CASSYRDRVSGTNVLTF
many,TRBD1,TRBV6-1,TRBJ2-7,TGTGCCAGCAGTGAGGCCCCCGGGACAGGTTACGGGCAGTACTTC,CASSEAPGTGYGQYF
.,.,TRBV29-1,TRBJ2-7,TGCAGCGCCCTGCTACAGGGCTACGAGCAGTACTTC,CSALLQGYEQYF
.,TRBD2,TRBV7-2,TRBJ2-1,TGTGCCAGCAGCTTAGCGGGGGGGACCCTTCACAATGAGCAGTTCTTC,CASSLAGGTLHNEQFF
many,.,TRBV3-1,TRBJ2-5,TGTGCCAGCAGGCAACAAGAGACCCAGTACTTC,CASRQQETQYF
many,.,TRBV27,TRBJ2-2,TGTGCCAGCAGTCTAACCCCCTGGCGGAACCTCACCGGGGAGCTGTTTTTT,CASSLTPWRNLTGELFF
.,TRBD1,TRBV11-1,TRBJ2-1,TGTGCCAGCAGCCGGGACAGGGGACTACTCAATGAGCAGTTCTTC,CASSRDRGLLNEQFF
few,.,TRBV24-1,TRBJ2-1,TGTGCCACCAGGCTAGCGACCTACAATGAGCAGTTCTTC,CATRLATYNEQFF
once,.,TRBV7-2,TRBJ2-7,TGTGCCAGCAGCCCCGGAGGGGGCGGGTACGAGCAGTACTTC,CASSPGGGGYEQYF
.,TRBD1,TRBV29-1,TRBJ2-3,TGCAGCGACAGACAGGGGAGCACAGATACGCAGTATTTT,CSDRQGSTDTQYF
few,.,TRBV12-3/TRBV12-4,TRBJ2-4,TGTGCCAGCAATCGCGGGACCTCAAACATTCAGTACTTC,CASNRGTSNIQYF
few,.,TRBV7-2,TRBJ2-7,TGTGCCAGCAGCTTAGGCGGATCACCCTCCTACGAGCAGTACTTC,CASSLGGSPSYEQYF
once,.,TRBV6-5,TRBJ1-6,TGTGCCAGCAGGGACGGATCTTCACCCCTCCACTTT,CASRDGSSPLHF
.,.,TRBV7-2,TRBJ2-7,TGTGCCAGCAGCATAACCGGGGATTCAGGGAAGTACTTC,CASSITGDSGKYF
.,TRBD1,TRBV7-7,TRBJ2-3,TGTGCTAGCAGCTTGGCCCCGGGACAGGGAGTCGGTACGCAGTATTTT,CASSLAPGQGVGTQYF
.,.,TRBV7-3,TRBJ2-7,TGTGCCAGCAGCTTAAGTTGCTGGCGGTACGAGCAGTACTTC,CASSLSCWRYEQYF
few,TRBD2,TRBV20-1,TRBJ2-7,TGCAGTGCTAGAGACGGGGGGAACTACGAGCAGTACTTC,CSARDGGNYEQYF
.,.,TRBV12-3/TRBV12-4,TRBJ2-3,TGTGCCAGCAGCCACACTCGGGCTAGCACCTCTAGCACAGATACGCAGTATTTT,CASSHTRASTSSTDTQYF
.,.,TRBV3-1,TRBJ2-5,TGTGCCAGCAGCCGAGCCTTGTACCAAGAGACCCAGTACTTC,CASSRALYQETQYF
.,TRBD2,TRBV20-1,TRBJ2-1,TGCAGTGCTACCCCGTATGCGGGAGTCTACAATGAGCAGTTCTTC,CSATPYAGVYNEQFF
.,TRBD2,TRBV11-3,TRBJ2-1,TGTGCCAGCAGCCCTGAGGAGGGAGGGACGGATGAGCAGTTCTTC,CASSPEEGGTDEQFF
few,.,TRBV28,TRBJ2-1,TGTGCCAGCTTCTCGGGTGGAGGGAAGTTCTTC,CASFSGGGKFF
.,TRBD2,TRBV7-8,TRBJ2-7,TGTGCCAGCAGCTTAACTAGCGCTGACTACGAGCAGTACTTC,CASSLTSADYEQYF
many,.,TRBV29-1,TRBJ1-1,TGCAGCGGATTAGGGGGGTTTGACACTGAAGCTTTCTTT,CSGLGGFDTEAFF
.,.,TRBV7-2,TRBJ2-7,TGTGCCAGCAGCTTAAGGGTCAGCGGCCAAGGCTACGAGCAGTACTTC,CASSLRVSGQGYEQYF
.,.,TRBV7-9,TRBJ1-5,TGTGCCAGCACCGAAGCTAGGCCCTATAGCAATCAGCCCCAGCATTTT,CASTEARPYSNQPQHF
.,.,TRBV28,TRBJ2-5,TGTGCCAGCAGTAGCAGGGGAGGGGGAGAGACCCAGTACTTC,CASSSRGGGETQYF
.,TRBD2,TRBV3-1,TRBJ2-7,TGTGCCAGCAGCCAACTAGCGGGGGCTTACAATGAGCAGTACTTC,CASSQLAGAYNEQYF
few,.,TRBV11-2,TRBJ2-7,TGTGCCAGCAGCTTAGATCTGGCGTCCTCCGAGCAGTACTTC,CASSLDLASSEQYF